The 18 T cell receptor beta chains below were found in one sample sequenced in a study of CD8 T cells in ankylosing spondylitis. MiXCR, run by TCRdb on the 5' RACE reads, gives a single entry per CDR3 protein. The sample lists 150,000 or so distinct CDR3 sequences, 25% to 35% occurring once. Sequencing used synovial fluid, either unsorted or a sorted T cell fraction (not recorded which). Receptor source: a male donor with ankylosing spondylitis.

The genes are TRBV7-9 and TRBJ1-1; D is undetermined. Trimming took off 3 bases at V and 6 bases at J, with 8 bases between the two ends. Germline assignment: CDR1 SEHNR and CDR2 FQNEAQ (reference sequence). This CDR3 comprises 12 residues. DNA for the CDR3: TGTGCCAGCAGCTTTGAGAAGTCTGAAGCTTTCTTT. Its protein product is CASSFEKSEAFF. Full variable domain (missing parts from reference TRBV7-9 and TRBJ1-1): DTGVSQNPRHKITKRGQNVTFRCDPISEHNRLYWYRQTLGQGPEFLTYFQNEAQLEKSRLLSDRFSAERPKGSFSTLEIQRTEQGDSAMYLCASSFEKSEAFFGQGTRLTVV.

V gene TRBV15 combines with J gene TRBJ2-7, with a possible D match to TRBD1 (7 bases). The ends were cut back, 0 bases at V and 5 bases at J, with 11 bases in the middle. The CDR3 runs 14 residues. Germline CDR1 is LNHNV and CDR2 is YYDKDF (reference sequence). CDR3 DNA: TGTGCCACCAGCAGAGAGCGGGACAGCGACGAGCAGTACTTC. It yields the protein CATSRERDSDEQYF.

This clonotype has ten or more counts. CDR3 nucleotides: TGTGCCAGCAGCGGCGGACTAGCGGGATATCGGTATCGAGATACGCAGTATTTT. Amino acids: CASSGGLAGYRYRDTQYF. The chain carries TRBV5-6 and TRBJ2-3; 12 bases map to TRBD2. Germline CDR1 is SGHDT and CDR2 is YYEEEE. The CDR3 consists of 18 residues. Trimming took 4 bases from V and 5 from J; bases not matched to a gene: 14.

The chain carries TRBV7-3 and TRBJ2-3; 9 bases line up with TRBD2. The germline CDR1 and CDR2 sequences are SGHTA and FQGTGA. V shed 1 base, J shed 2 bases, and the junction held 13 bases outside the gene matches. This CDR3 has 19 amino acids. The CDR3 DNA is TGTGCCAGCAGCTTAAGGCCAGCGGGGGGCAATACCCCCACAGATACGCAGTATTTT. Protein sequence: CASSLRPAGGNTPTDTQYF.

The V call is TRBV6-2 or TRBV6-3, the J call TRBJ2-7; D gene uncertain. Per the germline V gene, CDR1 is MNHEY and CDR2 is SVGEGT. CDR3 length: 13 residues. The V and J ends lost 1 base and 5 bases respectively, with 9 bases between them. This chain's CDR3 is CASSYLRSDEQYF. CDR3 coding DNA: TGTGCCAGCAGTTACTTGCGCTCTGACGAGCAGTACTTC.

The chain couples TRBV4-3 to TRBJ1-1; D gene ambiguous. This CDR3 is built from 16 residues. The germline V gene encodes CDR1 LGHNA and CDR2 YSLEER. Trimming left V 0 bases short and J 1 base short, with 12 bases between. CDR3 residues: CASSQDMAVTNTEAFF. The CDR3 DNA sequence: TGCGCCAGCAGCCAAGATATGGCAGTAACGAACACTGAAGCTTTCTTT.

This clonotype was found many times. The chain combines TRBV19 with TRBJ2-1; D possibly corresponds to TRBD1 (6 bases). The CDR3 covers 14 residues. The ends were cut back, 7 bases at V and 0 bases at J, with 10 bases in the middle. Per germline, CDR1 LNHDA and CDR2 SQIVND (reference sequence). CDR3 DNA: TGTGCCAGTACACGCAGGGGCTCCTACAATGAGCAGTTCTTC. Amino acid sequence: CASTRRGSYNEQFF.

This chain joins TRBV18 and TRBJ2-3; D not certain. Trimming removed 3 bases at V and 2 bases at J, with 12 bases between. CDR1 is KGHSH and CDR2 is LQKENI in the germline V gene. This CDR3 is 15 amino acids long. The CDR3 DNA reads as TGTGCCAGCTCACCGTTAGGGATCCCCACAGATACGCAGTATTTT. This sequence encodes CASSPLGIPTDTQYF.

This clonotype was counted a few times. This chain links TRBV15 with TRBJ2-1; TRBD1 matches 7 bases. The V and J ends lost 4 bases and 9 bases, in that order; junction bases with no gene match: 6. Germline V gene lookup returns CDR1 LNHNV and CDR2 YYDKDF (reference sequence). CDR3 length: 13 residues. The CDR3 spells CATSTQQGSEQFF. CDR3 sequence (DNA): TGTGCCACCAGCACACAACAGGGGAGTGAGCAGTTCTTC.

This sequence joins TRBV29-1 and TRBJ1-6; D is possibly TRBD1 (5 bases). The CDR3 runs 11 residues. CDR1 and CDR2 (germline): SQVTM, ANQGSEA. V gave up 4 bases and J gave up 11 bases, with 9 bases separating them. The CDR3 sequence is CSVGGDPPLHF. DNA of the CDR3: TGCAGCGTTGGGGGGGATCCACCCCTCCACTTT.

V usage is TRBV6-5 and J usage is TRBJ2-5, with TRBD2 matching over 13 bases. The CDR3 covers 16 residues. V gave up 5 bases and J gave up 5 bases; unmatched junction bases: 8. Germline loops: CDR1 MNHEY, CDR2 SVGAGI. The CDR3 DNA is TGTGCCAGCAGTACTGGACTAGCGGGAGTTCGGGAGACCCAGTACTTC. Protein sequence: CASSTGLAGVRETQYF.

Comment on this clonotype: The junction does not match germline at one end; this may be a read error. The genes are TRBV7-7 and TRBJ2-2, with D possibly matching TRBD2 (5 bases). CDR3 length: 13 residues. Germline V gene sequence: CDR1 SSHAT, CDR2 FNYEAQ (reference sequence). For the CDR3, the DNA is TGTGCTAGCAGCTTCGGGGAGTCCGGGGAGCTGTTTTTT. This translates into CASSFGESGELFF.

The V and J genes are TRBV20-1 and TRBJ2-7; 7 nucleotides agree with TRBD1. Germline lookup yields CDR1 DFQATT and CDR2 SNEGSKA (reference sequence). The CDR3 sequence is 13 residues long. V shed 5 bases and J 6 bases; nucleotides not matched to a gene: 10. In DNA form, the CDR3 reads TGCAGTGCTCAGCGAGGGGGACAGACCGAGCAGTACTTC. As protein: CSAQRGGQTEQYF.

The chain recombines TRBV29-1 with TRBJ2-3, with 8 bases fitting TRBD1. The CDR3 loop spans 13 amino acids. J gave up 6 bases and V 6 bases, and 8 bases lay outside the gene matches. Germline-derived CDR1 and CDR2 are SQVTM and ANQGSEA. The CDR3 bases are TGCAGCGTCAGGACAGGGCTCAGGGATACGCAGTATTTT. Amino acid sequence: CSVRTGLRDTQYF.

The rearrangement uses TRBV14 and TRBJ2-5, with 10 bases matching TRBD2. Per the germline V gene, CDR1 is SGHDN and CDR2 is FVKESK. V was clipped by 4 bases and J by 2 bases; unmatched bases: 7. This CDR3 has 16 amino acids. CDR3 DNA: TGTGCCAGCAGCCCCCTCCGTAGCGGGGGGCAAGAGACCCAGTACTTC. Translating gives CASSPLRSGGQETQYF.

This clonotype was observed a handful of times. The rearrangement joins TRBV20-1 to TRBJ2-7; D not resolved. The ends were cut back, 0 bases at V and 7 bases at J, with 16 bases in the middle. CDR1 is DFQATT, CDR2 SNEGSKA, per germline (reference sequence). The CDR3 is 14 residues long. The DNA of the CDR3 is TGCAGTGCTAGAGATAGAGGAGCCCTTGGAGAGCAGTACTTC. It is translated as CSARDRGALGEQYF.

This chain links TRBV24-1 with TRBJ1-5; no definite D call. The CDR3 totals 17 residues. In germline, CDR1 is KGHDR, CDR2 SFDVKD. The V and J ends lost 5 bases and 2 bases respectively, with 18 bases between them. The CDR3 DNA reads as TGTGCCACCAGTGGCCCCCCCGGGTCAGGAGGCAATCAGCCCCAGCATTTT. Translating it yields CATSGPPGSGGNQPQHF.

J is TRBJ2-1 and V is TRBV12-3 or TRBV12-4, with 8 bases matching TRBD1. The CDR3 runs 18 residues. With 2 bases clipped from V and 5 bases from J, the junction kept 14 bases outside the gene matches. DNA of the CDR3: TGTGCCAGCAGTTTATCGGGCGTAGGACAGGGCCGACACAATGAGCAGTTCTTC. Its translation: CASSLSGVGQGRHNEQFF.